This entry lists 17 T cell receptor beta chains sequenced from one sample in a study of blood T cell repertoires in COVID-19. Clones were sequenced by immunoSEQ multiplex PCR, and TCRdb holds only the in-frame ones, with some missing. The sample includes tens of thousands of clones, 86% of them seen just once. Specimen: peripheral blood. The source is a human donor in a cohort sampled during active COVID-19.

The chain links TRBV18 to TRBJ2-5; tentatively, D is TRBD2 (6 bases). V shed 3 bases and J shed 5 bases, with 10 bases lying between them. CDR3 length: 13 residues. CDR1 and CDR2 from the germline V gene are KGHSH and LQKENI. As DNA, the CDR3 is TGTGCCAGCTCACCTGTCGCGGGGGAGACCCAGTACTTC. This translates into CASSPVAGETQYF.

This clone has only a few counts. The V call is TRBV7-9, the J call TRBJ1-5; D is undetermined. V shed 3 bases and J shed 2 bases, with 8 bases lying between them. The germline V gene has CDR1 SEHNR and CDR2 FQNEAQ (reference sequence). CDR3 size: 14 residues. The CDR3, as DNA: TGTGCCAGCAGCTTTCGGGAGGGCAATCAGCCCCAGCATTTT. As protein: CASSFREGNQPQHF.

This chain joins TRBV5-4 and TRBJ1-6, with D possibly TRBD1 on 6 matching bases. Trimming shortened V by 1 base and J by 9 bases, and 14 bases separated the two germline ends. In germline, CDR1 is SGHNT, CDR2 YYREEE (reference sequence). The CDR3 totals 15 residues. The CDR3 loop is CASSLSQGEVSPLHF. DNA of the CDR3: TGTGCCAGCAGCTTGTCACAGGGTGAGGTTTCACCCCTCCACTTT. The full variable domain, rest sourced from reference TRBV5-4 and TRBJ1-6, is ETGVTQSPTHLIKTRGQQVTLRCSSQSGHNTVSWYQQALGQGPQFIFQYYREEENGRGNFPPRFSGLQFPNYSSELNVNALELDDSALYLCASSLSQGEVSPLHFGNGTRLTVT.

The CDR3 here is CASMVGLSYNSPLHF. CDR3 DNA sequence: TGTGCCAGCATGGTGGGGCTCTCCTATAATTCACCCCTCCACTTT. J is TRBJ1-6 and V is TRBV2; maybe TRBD1 (5 bases). V was cut by 7 bases and J by 0 bases, with 10 bases left in between. This CDR3 has 15 residues. Germline loops: CDR1 SNHLY, CDR2 FYNNEI.

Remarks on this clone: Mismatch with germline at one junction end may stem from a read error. CDR3 protein: CASSPQGGVGF. The CDR3 nucleotides read TGTGCCAGCAGCCCCCAGGGCGGGGTGGGCTTC. The genes are TRBV7-9 and TRBJ2-7; D may be TRBD2 (6 bases). CDR1 is SEHNR, CDR2 FQNEAQ, per germline (reference sequence). This CDR3 has 11 amino acids.

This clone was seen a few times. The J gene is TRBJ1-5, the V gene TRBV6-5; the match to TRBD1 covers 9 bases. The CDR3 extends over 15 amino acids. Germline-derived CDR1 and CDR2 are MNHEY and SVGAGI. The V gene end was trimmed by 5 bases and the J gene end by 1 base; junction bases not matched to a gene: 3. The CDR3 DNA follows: TGTGCCAGCAGTACAGGGGGCATGAGCAATCAGCCCCAGCATTTT. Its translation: CASSTGGMSNQPQHF.

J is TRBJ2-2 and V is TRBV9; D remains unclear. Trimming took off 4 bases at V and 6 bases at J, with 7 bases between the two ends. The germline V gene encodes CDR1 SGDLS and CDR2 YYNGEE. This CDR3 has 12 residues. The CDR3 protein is CASSPIPGELFF. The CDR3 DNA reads TGTGCCAGCAGCCCCATCCCCGGGGAGCTGTTTTTT.

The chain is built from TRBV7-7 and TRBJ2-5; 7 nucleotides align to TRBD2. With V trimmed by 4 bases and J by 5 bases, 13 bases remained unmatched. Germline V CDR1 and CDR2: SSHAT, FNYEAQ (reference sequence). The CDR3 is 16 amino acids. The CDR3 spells CASSSQWGEGQETQYF. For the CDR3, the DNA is TGTGCCAGCAGCTCCCAGTGGGGGGAGGGCCAGGAGACCCAGTACTTC.

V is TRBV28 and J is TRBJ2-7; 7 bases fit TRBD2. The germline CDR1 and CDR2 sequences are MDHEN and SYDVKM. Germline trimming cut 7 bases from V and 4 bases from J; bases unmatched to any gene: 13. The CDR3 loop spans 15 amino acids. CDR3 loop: CASTKGGLGLYEQYF. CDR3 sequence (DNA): TGTGCCAGCACCAAGGGAGGACTAGGCCTGTACGAGCAGTACTTC.

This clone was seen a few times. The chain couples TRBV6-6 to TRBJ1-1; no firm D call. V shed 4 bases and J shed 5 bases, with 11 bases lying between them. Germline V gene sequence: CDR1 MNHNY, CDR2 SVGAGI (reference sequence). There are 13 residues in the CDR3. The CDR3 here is CASSFQLGTEAFF. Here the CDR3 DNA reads TGTGCCAGCAGTTTTCAACTTGGTACTGAAGCTTTCTTT.

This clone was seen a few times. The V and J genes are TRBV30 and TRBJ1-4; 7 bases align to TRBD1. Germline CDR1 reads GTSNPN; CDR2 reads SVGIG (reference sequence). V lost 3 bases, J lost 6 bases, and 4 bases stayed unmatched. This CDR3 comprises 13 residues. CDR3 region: CAWRGDSDEKLFF. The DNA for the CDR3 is TGTGCCTGGAGGGGGGACAGCGATGAAAAACTGTTTTTT.

In DNA, the CDR3 is TGCGCCAGCAGCGGGACAGGGTTCGAAAATGAGCAGTTCTTC. Protein sequence: CASSGTGFENEQFF. The rearrangement links TRBV5-1 to TRBJ2-1; 9 nucleotides match TRBD1. Germline CDR1 reads SGHRS; CDR2 reads YFSETQ. The junction had 6 bases not matched to a gene; V was cut back by 4 bases and J by 7 bases. This CDR3 comprises 14 residues.

The CDR3 DNA reads TGTGCCAGCAGTTCCCGTGGACAGGGAAGCTACGAGCAGTACTTC. Protein sequence: CASSSRGQGSYEQYF. This chain joins TRBV6-6 and TRBJ2-7; 8 bases are shared with TRBD1. The CDR3 runs 15 residues. Per the germline V gene, CDR1 is MNHNY and CDR2 is SVGAGI (reference sequence). J gave up 3 bases and V 4 bases, and 8 bases lay outside the gene matches.

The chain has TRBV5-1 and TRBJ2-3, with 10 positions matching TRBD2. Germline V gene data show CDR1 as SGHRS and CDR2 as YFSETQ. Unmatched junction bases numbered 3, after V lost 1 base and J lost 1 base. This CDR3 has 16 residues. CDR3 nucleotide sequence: TGCGCCAGCAGCTTGCCTAGCGGGAGTGGCACAGATACGCAGTATTTT. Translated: CASSLPSGSGTDTQYF.

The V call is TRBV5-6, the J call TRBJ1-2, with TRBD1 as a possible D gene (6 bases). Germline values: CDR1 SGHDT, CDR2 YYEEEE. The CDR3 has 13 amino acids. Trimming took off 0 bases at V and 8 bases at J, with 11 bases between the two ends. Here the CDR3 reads CASSLVPGEGYTF. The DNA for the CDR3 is TGTGCCAGCAGCTTGGTCCCAGGGGAAGGCTACACCTTC.

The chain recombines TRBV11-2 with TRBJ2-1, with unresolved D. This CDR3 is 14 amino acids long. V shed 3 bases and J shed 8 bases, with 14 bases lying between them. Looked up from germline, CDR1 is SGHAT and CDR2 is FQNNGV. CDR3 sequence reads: CASSLEYSNDEQFF. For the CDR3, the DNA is TGTGCCAGCAGCTTGGAGTACTCCAACGATGAGCAGTTCTTC. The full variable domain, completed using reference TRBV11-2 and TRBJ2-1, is EAGVAQSPRYKIIEKRQSVAFWCNPISGHATLYWYQQILGQGPKLLIQFQNNGVVDDSQLPKDRFSAERLKGVDSTLKIQPAKLEDSAVYLCASSLEYSNDEQFFGPGTRLTVL.

The CDR3 DNA reads as TGTGCCAGCAGCCCCGCGGGAGTTCGGGGAGAGACCCAGTACTTC. Amino acids: CASSPAGVRGETQYF. This chain links TRBV3-1 (or the pseudogene TRBV3-2) with TRBJ2-5, with TRBD2 matching over 7 bases. The CDR3 sequence is 15 residues long. Per the germline V gene, CDR1 is LGHDT and CDR2 is YNNKEL (reference sequence). V trimming: 4 bases; J trimming: 4 bases; junction bases outside the gene matches: 9.